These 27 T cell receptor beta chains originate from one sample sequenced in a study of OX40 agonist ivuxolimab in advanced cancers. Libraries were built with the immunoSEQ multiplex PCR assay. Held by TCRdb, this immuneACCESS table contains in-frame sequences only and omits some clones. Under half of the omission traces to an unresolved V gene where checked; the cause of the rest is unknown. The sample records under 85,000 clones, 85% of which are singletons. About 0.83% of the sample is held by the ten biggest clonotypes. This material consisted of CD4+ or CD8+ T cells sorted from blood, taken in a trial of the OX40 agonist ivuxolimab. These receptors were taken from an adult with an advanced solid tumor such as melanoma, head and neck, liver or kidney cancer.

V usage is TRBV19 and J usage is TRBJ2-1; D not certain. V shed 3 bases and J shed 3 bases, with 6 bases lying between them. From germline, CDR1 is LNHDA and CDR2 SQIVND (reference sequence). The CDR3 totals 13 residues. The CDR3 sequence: CASSIGIYNEQFF. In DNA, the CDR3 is TGTGCCAGTAGTATTGGGATCTACAATGAGCAGTTCTTC.

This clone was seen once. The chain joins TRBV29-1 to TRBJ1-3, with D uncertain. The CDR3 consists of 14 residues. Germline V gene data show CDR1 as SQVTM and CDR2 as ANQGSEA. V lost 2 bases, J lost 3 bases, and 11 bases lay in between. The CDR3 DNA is TGCAGCGTTGAAACCGGTGTTGTTGGAAACACCATATATTTT. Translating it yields CSVETGVVGNTIYF. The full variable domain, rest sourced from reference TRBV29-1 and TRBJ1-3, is SAVISQKPSRDICQRGTSLTIQCQVDSQVTMMFWYRQQPGQSLTLIATANQGSEATYESGFVIDKFPISRPNLTFSTLTVSNMSPEDSSIYLCSVETGVVGNTIYFGEGSWLTVV.

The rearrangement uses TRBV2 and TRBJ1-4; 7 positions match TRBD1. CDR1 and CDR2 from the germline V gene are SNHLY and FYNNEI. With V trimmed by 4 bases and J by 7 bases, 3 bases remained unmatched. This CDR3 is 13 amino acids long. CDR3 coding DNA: TGTGCCAGCAGTGCGGGACAGATTGAAAAACTGTTTTTT. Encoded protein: CASSAGQIEKLFF.

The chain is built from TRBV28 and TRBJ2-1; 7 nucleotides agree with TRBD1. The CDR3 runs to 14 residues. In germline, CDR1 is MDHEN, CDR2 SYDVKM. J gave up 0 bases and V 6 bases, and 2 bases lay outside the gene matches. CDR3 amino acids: CASRGQSSYNEQFF. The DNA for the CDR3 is TGTGCCAGCAGGGGACAGAGCTCCTACAATGAGCAGTTCTTC.

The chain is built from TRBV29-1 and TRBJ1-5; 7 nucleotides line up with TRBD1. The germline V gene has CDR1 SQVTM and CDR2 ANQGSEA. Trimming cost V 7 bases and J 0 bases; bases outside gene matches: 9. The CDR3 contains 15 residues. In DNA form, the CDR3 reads TGCAGCGCAAAGGGACAGCCCTATAGCAATCAGCCCCAGCATTTT. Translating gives CSAKGQPYSNQPQHF.

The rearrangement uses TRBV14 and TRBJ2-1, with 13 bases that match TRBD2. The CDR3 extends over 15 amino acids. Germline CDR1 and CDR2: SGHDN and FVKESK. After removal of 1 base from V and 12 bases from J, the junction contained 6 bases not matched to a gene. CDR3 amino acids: CASSQGTSGRVRQFF. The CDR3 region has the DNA TGTGCCAGCAGCCAAGGGACTAGCGGGAGAGTAAGGCAGTTCTTC.

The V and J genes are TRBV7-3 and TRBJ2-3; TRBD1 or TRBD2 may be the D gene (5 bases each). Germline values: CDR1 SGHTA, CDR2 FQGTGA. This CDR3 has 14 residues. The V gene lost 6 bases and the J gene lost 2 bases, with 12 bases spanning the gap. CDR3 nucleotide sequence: TGTGCCAGCAGACCGGGACCTCACACAGATACGCAGTATTTT. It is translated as CASRPGPHTDTQYF.

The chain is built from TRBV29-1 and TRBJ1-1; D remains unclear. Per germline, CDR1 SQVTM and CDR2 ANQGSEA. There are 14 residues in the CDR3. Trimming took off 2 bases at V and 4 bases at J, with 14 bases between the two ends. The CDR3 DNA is TGCAGCGTTGAATTGGCGGCAGGAGTCACTGAAGCTTTCTTT. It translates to CSVELAAGVTEAFF.

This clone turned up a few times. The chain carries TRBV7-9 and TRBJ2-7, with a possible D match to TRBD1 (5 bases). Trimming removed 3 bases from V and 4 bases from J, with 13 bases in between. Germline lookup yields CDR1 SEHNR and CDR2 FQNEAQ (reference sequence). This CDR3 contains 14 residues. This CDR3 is CASSFGAGQYEQYF. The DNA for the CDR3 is TGTGCCAGCAGCTTTGGGGCAGGGCAATACGAGCAGTACTTC.

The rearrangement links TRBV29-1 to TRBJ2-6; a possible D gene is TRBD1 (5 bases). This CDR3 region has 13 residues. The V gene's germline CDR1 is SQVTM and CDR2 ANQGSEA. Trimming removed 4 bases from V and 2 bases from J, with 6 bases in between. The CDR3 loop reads CSVVRAGANVLTF. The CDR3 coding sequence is TGCAGCGTTGTCAGGGCTGGGGCCAACGTCCTGACTTTC.

CDR3 protein: CASGTSGNTIYF. The CDR3 DNA follows: TGTGCCAGCGGTACTTCTGGAAACACCATATATTTT. This sequence joins TRBV7-2 and TRBJ1-3; D is unresolved. This CDR3 has 12 amino acids. V dropped 8 bases and J dropped 1 base, with 6 bases sitting between them. From germline, CDR1 is SGHTA and CDR2 FQGNSA.

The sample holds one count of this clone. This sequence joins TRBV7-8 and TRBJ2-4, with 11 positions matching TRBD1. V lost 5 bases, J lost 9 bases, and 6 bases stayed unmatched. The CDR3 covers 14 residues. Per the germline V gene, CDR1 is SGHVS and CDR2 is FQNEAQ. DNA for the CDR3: TGTGCCAGCAGCGCGGGGACAGGGGGTGTCATTCAGTACTTC. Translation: CASSAGTGGVIQYF.

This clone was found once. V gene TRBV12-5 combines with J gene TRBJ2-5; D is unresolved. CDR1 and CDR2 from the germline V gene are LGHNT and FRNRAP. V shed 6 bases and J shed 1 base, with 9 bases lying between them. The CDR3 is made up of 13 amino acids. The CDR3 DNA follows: TGTGCTAGTGGCAAGGGTCCCCAAGAGACCCAGTACTTC. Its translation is CASGKGPQETQYF.

CDR3 residues: CASSVVGAGANVLTF. The CDR3 coding sequence is TGTGCCAGCAGCGTAGTTGGGGCTGGGGCCAACGTCCTGACTTTC. This rearrangement joins TRBV9 to TRBJ2-6; no clear D. This CDR3 contains 15 residues. The V and J ends lost 0 bases and 2 bases respectively, with 6 bases between them. Looked up from germline, CDR1 is SGDLS and CDR2 is YYNGEE. Full variable domain (missing parts from reference TRBV9 and TRBJ2-6): DSGVTQTPKHLITATGQRVTLRCSPRSGDLSVYWYQQSLDQGLQFLIQYYNGEERAKGNILERFSAQQFPDLHSELNLSSLELGDSALYFCASSVVGAGANVLTFGAGSRLTVL.

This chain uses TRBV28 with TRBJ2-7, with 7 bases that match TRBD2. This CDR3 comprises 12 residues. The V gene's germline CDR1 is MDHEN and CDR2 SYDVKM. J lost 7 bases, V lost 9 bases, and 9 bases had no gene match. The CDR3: CASEGPGGEQYF. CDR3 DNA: TGTGCCAGTGAAGGCCCCGGGGGGGAGCAGTACTTC.

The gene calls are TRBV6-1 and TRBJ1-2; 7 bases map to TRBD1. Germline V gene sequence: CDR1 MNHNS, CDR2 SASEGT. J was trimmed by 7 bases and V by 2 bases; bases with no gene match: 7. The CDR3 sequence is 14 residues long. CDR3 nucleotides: TGTGCCAGCAGTGAATTCAGCAGGGGGTCTGGCTACACCTTC. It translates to CASSEFSRGSGYTF.

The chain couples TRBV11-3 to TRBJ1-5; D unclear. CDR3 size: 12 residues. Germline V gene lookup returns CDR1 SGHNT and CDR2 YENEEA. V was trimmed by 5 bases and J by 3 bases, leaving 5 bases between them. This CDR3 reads CASSRDNQPQHF. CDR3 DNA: TGTGCCAGCAGCAGGGACAATCAGCCCCAGCATTTT.

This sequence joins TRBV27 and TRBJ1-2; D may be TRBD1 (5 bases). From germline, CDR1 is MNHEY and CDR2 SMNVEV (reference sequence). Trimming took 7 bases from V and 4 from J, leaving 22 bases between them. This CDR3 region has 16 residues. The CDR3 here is CASTRTWGGGFYGYTF. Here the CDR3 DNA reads TGTGCCAGCACTCGCACCTGGGGGGGAGGATTCTATGGCTACACCTTC.

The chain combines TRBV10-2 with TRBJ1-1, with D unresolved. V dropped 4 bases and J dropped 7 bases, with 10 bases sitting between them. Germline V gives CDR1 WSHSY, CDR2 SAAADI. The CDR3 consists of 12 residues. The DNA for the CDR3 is TGCGCCAGCAGTGTCACGCTCATTGAAGCTTTCTTT. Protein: CASSVTLIEAFF.

CDR3 sequence: CASSLGVTSGPDTQYF. CDR3 bases: TGTGCCAGCAGCTTAGGAGTGACTAGCGGACCAGATACGCAGTATTTT. This chain uses TRBV7-6 with TRBJ2-3, with 9 bases that match TRBD2. This CDR3 spans 16 amino acids. V was pared by 1 base and J by 4 bases, with 6 bases of the junction left unmatched. Per germline, CDR1 SGHVS and CDR2 FNYEAQ.

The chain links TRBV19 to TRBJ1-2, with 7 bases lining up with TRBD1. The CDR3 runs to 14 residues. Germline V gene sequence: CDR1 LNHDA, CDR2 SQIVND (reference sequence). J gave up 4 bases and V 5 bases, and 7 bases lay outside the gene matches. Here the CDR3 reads CASSDETGIYGYTF. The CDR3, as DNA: TGTGCCAGTAGTGATGAGACAGGGATCTATGGCTACACCTTC.

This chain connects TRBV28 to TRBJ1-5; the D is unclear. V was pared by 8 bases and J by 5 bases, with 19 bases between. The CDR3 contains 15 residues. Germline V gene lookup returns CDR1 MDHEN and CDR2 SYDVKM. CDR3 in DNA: TGTGCCAGCCATCCAAGGCCGCCGACACATCAGCCCCAGCATTTT. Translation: CASHPRPPTHQPQHF.

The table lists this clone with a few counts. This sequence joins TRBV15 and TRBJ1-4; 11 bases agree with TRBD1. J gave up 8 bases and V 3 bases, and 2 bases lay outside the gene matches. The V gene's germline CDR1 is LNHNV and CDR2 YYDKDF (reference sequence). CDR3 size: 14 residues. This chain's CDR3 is CATSRDRGQEKLFF. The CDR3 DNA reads TGTGCCACCAGCAGGGACAGGGGGCAAGAAAAACTGTTTTTT.

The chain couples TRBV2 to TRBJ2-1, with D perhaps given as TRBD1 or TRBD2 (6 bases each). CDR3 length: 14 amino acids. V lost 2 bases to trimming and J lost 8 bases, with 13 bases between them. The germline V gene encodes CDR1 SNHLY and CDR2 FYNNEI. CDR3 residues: CASSENPGADEQFF. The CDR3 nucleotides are TGTGCCAGCAGTGAAAACCCGGGGGCGGATGAGCAGTTCTTC.

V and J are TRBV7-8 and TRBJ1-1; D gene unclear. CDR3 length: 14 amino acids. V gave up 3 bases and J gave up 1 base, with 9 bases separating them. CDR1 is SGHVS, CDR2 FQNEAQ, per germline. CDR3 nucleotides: TGTGCCAGCAGCTTCGTGCGGGGGAACACTGAAGCTTTCTTT. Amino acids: CASSFVRGNTEAFF. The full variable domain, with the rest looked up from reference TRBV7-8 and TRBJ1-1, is GAGVSQSPRYKVAKRGQDVALRCDPISGHVSLFWYQQALGQGPEFLTYFQNEAQLDKSGLPSDRFFAERPEGSVSTLKIQRTQQEDSAVYLCASSFVRGNTEAFFGQGTRLTVV.

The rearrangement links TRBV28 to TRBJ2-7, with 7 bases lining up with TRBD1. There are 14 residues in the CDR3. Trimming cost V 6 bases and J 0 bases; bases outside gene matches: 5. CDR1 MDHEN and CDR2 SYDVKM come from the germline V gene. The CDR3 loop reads CASSPRQGSYEQYF. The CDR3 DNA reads TGTGCCAGCAGCCCTCGACAGGGCTCCTACGAGCAGTACTTC.

CDR3 amino acids: CASSPRQGWGYGYTF. The CDR3 coding sequence is TGTGCCAGCAGCCCAAGACAGGGTTGGGGGTATGGCTACACCTTC. The chain has TRBV5-6 and TRBJ1-2; 7 positions match TRBD1. V was pared by 4 bases and J by 5 bases, with 11 bases of the junction left unmatched. From germline, CDR1 is SGHDT and CDR2 YYEEEE. The CDR3 sequence is 15 residues long.